This T cell receptor (beta chain) was recorded in a study of T cell changes during pregnancy in multiple sclerosis. Germline-derived CDR1 and CDR2 are MNHNS and SASEGT. The ends lost 3 bases at V and 3 bases at J; junction bases unmatched: 7. The length of the CDR3 is 16 residues. The method was immunoSEQ multiplex PCR; TCRdb's version includes in-frame clones alone and lacks a portion of them. Of 68,000 or so clones in the sample, under 95% were seen once. The chain couples TRBV6-1 to TRBJ2-3, with TRBD2 identical over 9 bases. The sequence was collected from a female donor in good health, enrolled as a control in a pregnancy study. The specimen was peripheral blood, collected in the second trimester of pregnancy. The CDR3 region has the DNA TGTGCCAGCAGTGATCAAGCGGGAGGAGGAACAGATACGCAGTATTTT. This sequence encodes CASSDQAGGGTDTQYF.